This T cell receptor beta chain was observed in a study of blood T cell repertoires in COVID-19. The wider study: Sources were T cells, B-cell-depleted T cells, or PBMCs; the material itself was cDNA or gDNA.

Source study methods: How many nucleated cells were present was estimated from reference gene primer amplification. The assay was immunoSEQ multiplex PCR, and TCRdb's table has in-frame clones only and misses some. V and J calls and clone size are given by that table; D and trimming were obtained from the DNA. The table includes some 300,000 clones, 75% to 90% detected once. Enrolment of Seattle patients took place during active infection, and they were followed longitudinally. The sample consisted of peripheral blood. The clonotype comes from a woman aged 45-59 years with COVID-19, enrolled during active disease.

CDR3: CASMQQGYYGYTF. Written as DNA, the CDR3 is TGTGCCAGCATGCAACAGGGGTATTATGGCTACACCTTC. This chain connects TRBV25-1 to TRBJ1-2; 7 positions match TRBD1. The CDR3 is made up of 13 amino acids. Unmatched junction bases numbered 7, after V lost 7 bases and J lost 5 bases. The V gene's germline CDR1 is MGHDK and CDR2 SYGVNS.